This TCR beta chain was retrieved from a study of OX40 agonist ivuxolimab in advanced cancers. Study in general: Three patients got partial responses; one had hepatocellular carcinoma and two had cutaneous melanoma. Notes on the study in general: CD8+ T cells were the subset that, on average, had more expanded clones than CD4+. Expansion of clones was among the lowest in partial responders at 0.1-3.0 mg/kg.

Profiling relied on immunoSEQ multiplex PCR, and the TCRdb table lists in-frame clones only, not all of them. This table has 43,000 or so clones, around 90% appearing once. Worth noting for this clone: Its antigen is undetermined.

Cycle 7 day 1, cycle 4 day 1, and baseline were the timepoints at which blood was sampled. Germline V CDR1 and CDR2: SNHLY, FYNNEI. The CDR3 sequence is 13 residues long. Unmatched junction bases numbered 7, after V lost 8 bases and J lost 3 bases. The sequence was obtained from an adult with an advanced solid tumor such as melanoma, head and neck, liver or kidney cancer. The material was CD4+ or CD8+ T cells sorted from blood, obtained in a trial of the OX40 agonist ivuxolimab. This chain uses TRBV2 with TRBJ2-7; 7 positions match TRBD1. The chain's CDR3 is CASRQGGLYEQYF. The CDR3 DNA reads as TGTGCCAGCCGACAGGGTGGACTCTACGAGCAGTACTTC.